Sequencing of this TCR beta chain was carried out in a study of blood T cell repertoires in COVID-19. Measured with immunoSEQ multiplex PCR; TCRdb has only the in-frame clones, and not every one. The sample gives 200,000 to 300,000 clones, 80% to 90% of which show up once; about 2% is in the top ten. V lost 3 bases to trimming and J lost 4 bases, with 17 bases between them. Germline lookup yields CDR1 GTSNPN and CDR2 SVGIG (reference sequence). This CDR3 contains 15 residues. This receptor was identified in a middle-aged man who had recovered from COVID-19. The material sequenced was peripheral blood. V usage is TRBV30 and J usage is TRBJ2-3, with D possibly being TRBD2 (6 bases). The CDR3 region has the DNA TGTGCCTGGAGCCCGCGGAGGGTGGTGGCAGATACGCAGTATTTT. Its protein product is CAWSPRRVVADTQYF.